This passage covers 22 T cell receptor beta chains from one sample sequenced in a study. From the 5' RACE reads, TCRdb called clonotypes with MiXCR, one entry per CDR3 protein. There are tens of thousands of distinct CDR3 sequences in the sample; 30% occur only once, and less than 2.5% lies in the top ten. The sequenced sample was tumor-infiltrating naive CD4+ T cells sorted from the breast tumor. Subset given: naive CD4+ T cells, CD4+CD45RA+CD25-. These receptors originate from a female donor with breast cancer.

This clonotype showed up many times. The chain links TRBV15 to TRBJ2-3; possibly TRBD1 for D (6 bases). V was shortened by 5 bases and J by 4 bases, with 16 bases between the two germline ends. CDR3 length: 15 residues. The V gene's germline CDR1 is LNHNV and CDR2 YYDKDF (reference sequence). The CDR3 loop is CATSPQTGRPDTQYF. The CDR3 nucleotides are TGTGCCACCAGCCCACAAACAGGGCGCCCAGATACGCAGTATTTT. The whole variable domain, remainder taken from reference TRBV15 and TRBJ2-3, is DAMVIQNPRYQVTQFGKPVTLSCSQTLNHNVMYWYQQKSSQAPKLLFHYYDKDFNNEADTPDNFQSRRPNTSFCFLDIRSPGLGDTAMYLCATSPQTGRPDTQYFGPGTRLTVL.

V usage is TRBV24-1 and J usage is TRBJ2-1; D gene unclear. Per germline, CDR1 KGHDR and CDR2 SFDVKD. The V end was cut by 10 bases, the J end by 4 bases, with 10 bases between. CDR3 length: 12 amino acids. CDR3 in amino acids: CATRDSYNEQFF. The CDR3, as DNA: TGTGCCACAAGAGACTCTTACAATGAGCAGTTCTTC.

The V and J genes are TRBV19 and TRBJ2-1; 7 nucleotides line up with TRBD2. Trimming removed 6 bases from V and 6 bases from J; junction bases left unmatched: 8. CDR3 size: 14 residues. The germline V gene encodes CDR1 LNHDA and CDR2 SQIVND (reference sequence). This CDR3 reads CASSRGGSLNEQFF. CDR3 coding DNA: TGTGCCAGTAGCCGGGGAGGGTCCCTCAATGAGCAGTTCTTC.

The chain recombines TRBV5-1 with TRBJ2-2; 8 bases are a match to TRBD2. There are 15 residues in the CDR3. V dropped 5 bases and J dropped 4; count of bases not matched to a gene: 7. Germline CDR1 reads SGHRS; CDR2 reads YFSETQ. CDR3 nucleotides: TGCGCCAGCAGTTTCCAGGCGGGGGGCACCGGGGAGCTGTTTTTT. It yields the protein CASSFQAGGTGELFF.

This chain links TRBV5-4 with TRBJ2-6; no firm D call. The ends were cut back, 0 bases at V and 0 bases at J, with 1 base in the middle. Per the germline V gene, CDR1 is SGHNT and CDR2 is YYREEE (reference sequence). This CDR3 spans 14 amino acids. CDR3 DNA sequence: TGTGCCAGCAGCTTGGCCTCTGGGGCCAACGTCCTGACTTTC. It yields the protein CASSLASGANVLTF.

By sample share, this clonotype is medium-sized. The chain has TRBV7-2 and TRBJ2-7, with 9 bases identical to TRBD2. This CDR3 contains 15 residues. CDR1 and CDR2 (germline): SGHTA, FQGNSA. V lost 0 bases and J lost 6; bases outside the gene matches: 6. CDR3 residues: CASSLARGRAAEQYF. The CDR3 bases are TGTGCCAGCAGCTTAGCACGCGGGAGGGCCGCCGAGCAGTACTTC.

Concerning this clonotype itself: This may be a read error: a much more frequent sequence differs by one nucleotide. Lacking the conserved final phenylalanine or tryptophan, this CDR3 likely reflects a read error. This chain connects TRBV6-5 to TRBJ2-7; D is possibly TRBD1 (7 bases). Germline V gives CDR1 MNHEY, CDR2 SVGAGI. The CDR3 is made up of 13 amino acids. CDR3 sequence (DNA): TGTGCCAGCAGTCGACAGGGAGGCTACGGGCAGTACTCC. Protein sequence: CASSRQGGYGQYS.

V and J are TRBV5-4 and TRBJ2-1, with a tentative D call TRBD2 (5 bases). The germline V gene encodes CDR1 SGHNT and CDR2 YYREEE (reference sequence). CDR3 size: 16 residues. The V gene lost 4 bases and the J gene lost 3 bases, with 17 bases spanning the gap. The CDR3 sequence: CASSPEGAAFYNEQFF. The CDR3 DNA sequence: TGTGCCAGCAGCCCCGAGGGAGCCGCCTTCTACAATGAGCAGTTCTTC.

In this sample, this clonotype is medium-sized. The chain combines TRBV7-9 with TRBJ2-7; possibly TRBD1 for D (6 bases). V was shortened by 4 bases and J by 3 bases, with 10 bases between the two germline ends. Looked up from germline, CDR1 is SEHNR and CDR2 is FQNEAQ (reference sequence). This CDR3 is 13 amino acids long. CDR3 residues: CASSSTGFYEQYF. DNA of the CDR3: TGTGCCAGCAGCTCCACAGGGTTCTACGAGCAGTACTTC.

The chain carries TRBV7-2 and TRBJ2-1, with TRBD2 matching over 9 bases. CDR1 is SGHTA, CDR2 FQGNSA, per germline. The V and J ends lost 5 bases and 6 bases, in that order; junction bases with no gene match: 11. The CDR3 covers 16 residues. The CDR3 DNA sequence: TGTGCCAGCAGCATATTAGCGGGAGTCGGGAGCAATGAGCAGTTCTTC. Translating gives CASSILAGVGSNEQFF.

As regards this clonotype: One base away lies a much larger clone, so this may be a sequencing read error. The chain is built from TRBV5-6 and TRBJ2-7; D unresolved. The CDR3 has 12 residues. Germline V gene data show CDR1 as SGHDT and CDR2 as YYEEEE. The V gene lost 3 bases and the J gene lost 3 bases, with 7 bases spanning the gap. The CDR3 region is CASSWANYEQYF. CDR3 sequence (DNA): TGTGCCAGCAGCTGGGCCAACTACGAGCAGTACTTC.

J is TRBJ2-1 and V is TRBV6-5; D is possibly TRBD1 or TRBD2 (5 bases each). Between the trimmed V and J ends, which lost 0 bases and 8 bases, there was a span of 14 bases. Germline V CDR1 and CDR2: MNHEY, SVGAGI. The CDR3 consists of 15 residues. The CDR3 DNA follows: TGTGCCAGCAGTTACTCCTCCGGGACCAGATATGAGCAGTTCTTC. This translates into CASSYSSGTRYEQFF.

Regarding this clonotype: A much larger clone is a single base away; this may be a read error. The chain employs TRBV28 and TRBJ1-1, with D maybe TRBD1 (5 bases). V was clipped by 3 bases and J by 1 base, with 9 bases between them. Looked up from germline, CDR1 is MDHEN and CDR2 is SYDVKM. CDR3 length equals 14 residues. CDR3 nucleotides: TGTGCCAGCAGTTTGCGACAGCAGAACACTGAAGCTTTCTTT. It codes for CASSLRQQNTEAFF.

The rearrangement joins TRBV9 to TRBJ2-3, with a tentative D call TRBD2 (5 bases). The CDR3 is 15 amino acids. The V and J ends lost 1 base and 4 bases respectively, with 13 bases between them. Looked up from germline, CDR1 is SGDLS and CDR2 is YYNGEE. The CDR3 here is CASSVNVGSPDTQYF. The CDR3 DNA follows: TGTGCCAGCAGCGTAAATGTGGGGAGCCCAGATACGCAGTATTTT.

As concerns this clonotype: At one end the junction does not follow the germline gene, possibly because of a read error. The rearrangement links TRBV5-1 to TRBJ1-2, with TRBD1 matching 7 bases. This CDR3 comprises 15 residues. The V gene's germline CDR1 is SGHRS and CDR2 YFSETQ. As DNA, the CDR3 is TGCGCCAGCAGCTTGGTGGGACAGAGTAACTATGGCAACACCTTC. It translates to CASSLVGQSNYGNTF.

Remarks on this clonotype: A much larger clone differs by one base, so this may be a read error. V gene TRBV7-3 combines with J gene TRBJ2-1; 10 bases line up with TRBD2. The germline CDR1 and CDR2 sequences are SGHTA and FQGTGA. The CDR3 extends over 15 amino acids. J gave up 4 bases and V 1 base, and 1 base lay outside the gene matches. The chain's CDR3 is CASSLRTSGYNEQFF. CDR3 bases: TGTGCCAGCAGCTTAAGGACTAGCGGTTACAATGAGCAGTTCTTC.

The rearrangement uses TRBV6-5 and TRBJ2-7; D could derive from TRBD1 or TRBD2 (5 bases each). This CDR3 is 14 amino acids long. Germline V gene data show CDR1 as MNHEY and CDR2 as SVGAGI. Trimming pared 5 bases from V and 2 bases from J, leaving 13 bases between. The DNA for the CDR3 is TGTGCCAGCAGTCAAACCAGGGAGACCTACGAGCAGTACTTC. Amino acid sequence: CASSQTRETYEQYF.

The chain is built from TRBV20-1 and TRBJ1-5; D uncertain. The V end lost 6 bases, the J end lost 10 bases, and 16 bases lay between the germline ends. Germline CDR1 DFQATT, CDR2 SNEGSKA (reference sequence). CDR3 length: 12 residues. The CDR3: CSARGSAPPQHF. The CDR3 DNA follows: TGCAGTGCCCGGGGATCCGCACCACCCCAGCATTTT.

This sequence joins TRBV6-5 and TRBJ1-1; a weak D match, TRBD1 (5 bases). With 4 bases removed from V and 10 bases from J, the gap between germline ends came to 16 bases. In germline, CDR1 is MNHEY, CDR2 SVGAGI. This CDR3 comprises 13 residues. This CDR3 reads CASSSGTEVGAFF. DNA for the CDR3: TGTGCCAGCAGTTCAGGGACCGAAGTGGGAGCTTTCTTT.

This clonotype was counted many times. This chain joins TRBV5-1 and TRBJ1-2; D possibly corresponds to TRBD1 (5 bases). CDR1 and CDR2 from the germline V gene are SGHRS and YFSETQ. Trimming shortened V by 4 bases and J by 3 bases, and 10 bases separated the two germline ends. The CDR3 spans 13 residues. The CDR3 spells CASSVGTDYGYTF. Written as DNA, the CDR3 is TGCGCCAGCAGCGTCGGGACGGACTATGGCTACACCTTC.

The V call is TRBV14, the J call TRBJ1-2; maybe TRBD1 (6 bases). V was pared by 3 bases and J by 7 bases, with 15 bases between. The germline CDR1 and CDR2 sequences are SGHDN and FVKESK. The CDR3 totals 14 residues. CDR3 bases: TGTGCCAGCAGCCAGCTGGGACATGGTGGTGGCTACACCTTC. Translation: CASSQLGHGGGYTF.

V usage is TRBV6-2 or TRBV6-3 and J usage is TRBJ2-1, with 8 bases lining up with TRBD2. The V gene's germline CDR1 is MNHEY and CDR2 SVGEGT. This CDR3 is 15 amino acids long. V was pared by 2 bases and J by 6 bases, with 6 bases of the junction left unmatched. The CDR3 region is CASSYGPGGRNEQFF. The CDR3 coding sequence is TGTGCCAGCAGTTACGGCCCGGGAGGGCGCAATGAGCAGTTCTTC.